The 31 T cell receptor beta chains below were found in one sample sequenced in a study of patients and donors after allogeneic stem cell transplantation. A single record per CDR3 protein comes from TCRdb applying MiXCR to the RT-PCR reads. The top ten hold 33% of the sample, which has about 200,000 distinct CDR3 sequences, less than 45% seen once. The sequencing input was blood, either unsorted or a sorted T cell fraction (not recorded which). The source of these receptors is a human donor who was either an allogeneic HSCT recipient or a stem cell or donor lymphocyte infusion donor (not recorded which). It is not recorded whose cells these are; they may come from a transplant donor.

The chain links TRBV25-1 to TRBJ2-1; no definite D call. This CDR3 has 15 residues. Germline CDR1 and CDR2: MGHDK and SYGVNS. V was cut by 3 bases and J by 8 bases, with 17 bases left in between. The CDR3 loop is CASSERLRLNDEQFF. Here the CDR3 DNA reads TGTGCCAGCAGTGAGAGACTCCGCCTGAACGATGAGCAGTTCTTC. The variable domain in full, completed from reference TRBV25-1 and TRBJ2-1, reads EADIYQTPRYLVIGTGKKITLECSQTMGHDKMYWYQQDPGMELHLIHYSYGVNSTEKGDLSSESTVSRIRTEHFPLTLESARPSHTSQYLCASSERLRLNDEQFFGPGTRLTVL.

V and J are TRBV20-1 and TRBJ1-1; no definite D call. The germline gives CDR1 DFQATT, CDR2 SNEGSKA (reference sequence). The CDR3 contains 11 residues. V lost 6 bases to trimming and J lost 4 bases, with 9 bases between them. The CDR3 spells CSAPDGTEAFF. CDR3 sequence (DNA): TGCAGTGCCCCGGATGGCACTGAAGCTTTCTTT.

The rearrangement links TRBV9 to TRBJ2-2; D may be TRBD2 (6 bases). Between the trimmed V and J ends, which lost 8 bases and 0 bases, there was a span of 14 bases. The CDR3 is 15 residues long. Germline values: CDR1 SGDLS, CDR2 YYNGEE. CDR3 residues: CASSGSGANTGELFF. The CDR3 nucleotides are TGTGCCAGTTCCGGTAGCGGAGCGAACACCGGGGAGCTGTTTTTT.

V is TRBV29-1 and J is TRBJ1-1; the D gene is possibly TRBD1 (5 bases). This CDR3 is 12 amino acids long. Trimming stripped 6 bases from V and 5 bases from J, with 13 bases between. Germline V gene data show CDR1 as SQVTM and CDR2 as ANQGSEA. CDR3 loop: CSVPDGGTEAFF. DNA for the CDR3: TGCAGCGTACCCGACGGGGGGACTGAAGCTTTCTTT.

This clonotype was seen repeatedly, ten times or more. This CDR3 is CASSHLSRGERKNIQYF. The CDR3 region has the DNA TGTGCCAGCAGCCATCTCTCCAGGGGCGAACGGAAAAACATTCAGTACTTC. The chain has TRBV4-2 and TRBJ2-4, with D possibly being TRBD1 (6 bases). CDR3 length: 17 residues. V shed 3 bases and J shed 4 bases, with 19 bases lying between them. Germline lookup yields CDR1 LGHNA and CDR2 YNFKEQ.

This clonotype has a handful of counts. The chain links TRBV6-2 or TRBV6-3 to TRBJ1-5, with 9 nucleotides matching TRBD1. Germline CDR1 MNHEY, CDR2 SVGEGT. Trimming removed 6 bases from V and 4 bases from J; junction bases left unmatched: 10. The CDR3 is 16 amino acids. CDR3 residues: CASSEIRTGENQPQHF. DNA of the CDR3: TGTGCCAGCAGCGAAATCCGGACAGGGGAAAATCAGCCCCAGCATTTT.

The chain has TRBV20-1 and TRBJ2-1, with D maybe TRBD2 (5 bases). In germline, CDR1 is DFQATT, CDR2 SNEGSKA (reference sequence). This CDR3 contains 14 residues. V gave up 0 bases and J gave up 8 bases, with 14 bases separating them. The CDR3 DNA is TGCAGTGCTAGAGATGAGGGTAGAGGCTATGAGCAGTTCTTC. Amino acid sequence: CSARDEGRGYEQFF.

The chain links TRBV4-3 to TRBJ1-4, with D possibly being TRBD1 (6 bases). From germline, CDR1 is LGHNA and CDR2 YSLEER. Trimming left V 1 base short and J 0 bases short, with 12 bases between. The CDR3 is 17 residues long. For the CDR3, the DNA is TGCGCCAGCAGCCAAGGTTGGACAGATGCAACTAATGAAAAACTGTTTTTT. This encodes CASSQGWTDATNEKLFF.

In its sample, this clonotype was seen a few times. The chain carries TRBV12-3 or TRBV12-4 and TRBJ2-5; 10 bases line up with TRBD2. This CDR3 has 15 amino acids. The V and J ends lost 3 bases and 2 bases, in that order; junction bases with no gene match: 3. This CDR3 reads CASSLRTSGQETQYF. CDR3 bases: TGTGCCAGCAGTTTGAGGACTAGCGGTCAAGAGACCCAGTACTTC.

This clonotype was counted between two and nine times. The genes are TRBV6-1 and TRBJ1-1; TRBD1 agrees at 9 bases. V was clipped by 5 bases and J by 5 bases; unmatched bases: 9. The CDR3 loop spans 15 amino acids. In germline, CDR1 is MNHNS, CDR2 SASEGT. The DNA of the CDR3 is TGTGCCAGCAGTTCGGGACAGGGTCGGTGGACTGAAGCTTTCTTT. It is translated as CASSSGQGRWTEAFF.

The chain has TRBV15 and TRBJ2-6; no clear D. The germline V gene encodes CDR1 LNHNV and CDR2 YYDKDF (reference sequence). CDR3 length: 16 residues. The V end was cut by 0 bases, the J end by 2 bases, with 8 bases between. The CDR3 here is CATSRDRAAGANVLTF. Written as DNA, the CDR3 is TGTGCCACCAGCAGAGATCGGGCAGCTGGGGCCAACGTCCTGACTTTC.

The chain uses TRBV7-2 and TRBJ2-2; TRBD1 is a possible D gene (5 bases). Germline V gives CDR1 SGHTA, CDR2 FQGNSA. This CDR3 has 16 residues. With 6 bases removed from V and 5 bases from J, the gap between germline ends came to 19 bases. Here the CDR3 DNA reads TGTGCCAGCAGTACATTGGGGCAGGGAAGGACCGGGGAGCTGTTTTTT. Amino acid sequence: CASSTLGQGRTGELFF.

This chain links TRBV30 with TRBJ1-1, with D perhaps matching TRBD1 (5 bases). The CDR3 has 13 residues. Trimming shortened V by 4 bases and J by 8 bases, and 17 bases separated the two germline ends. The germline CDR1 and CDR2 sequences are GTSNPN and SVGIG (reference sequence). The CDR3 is CAWISGGRREAFF. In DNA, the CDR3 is TGTGCCTGGATTTCCGGGGGAAGACGGGAAGCTTTCTTT.

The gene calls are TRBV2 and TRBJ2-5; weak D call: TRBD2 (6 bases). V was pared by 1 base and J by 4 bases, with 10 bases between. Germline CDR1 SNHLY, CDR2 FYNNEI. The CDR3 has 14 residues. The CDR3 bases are TGTGCCAGCAGTGAAGTGAGGGGAGGAGAGACCCAGTACTTC. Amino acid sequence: CASSEVRGGETQYF.

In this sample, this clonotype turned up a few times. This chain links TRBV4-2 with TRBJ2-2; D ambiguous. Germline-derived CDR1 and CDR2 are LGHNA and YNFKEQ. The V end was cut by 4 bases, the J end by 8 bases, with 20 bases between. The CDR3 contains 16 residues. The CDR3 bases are TGTGCCAGCAGCCCGGACCCAGACCTTCTCGTAGGGGAGCTGTTTTTT. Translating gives CASSPDPDLLVGELFF.

The CDR3 nucleotides are TGTGCCACCAGTCGGGACACTCACTATGGCTACACCTTC. It specifies CATSRDTHYGYTF. This chain uses TRBV24-1 with TRBJ1-2, with TRBD1 as a possible D gene (6 bases). The germline gives CDR1 KGHDR, CDR2 SFDVKD. Trimming removed 6 bases from V and 3 bases from J, with 10 bases in between. This CDR3 comprises 13 residues.

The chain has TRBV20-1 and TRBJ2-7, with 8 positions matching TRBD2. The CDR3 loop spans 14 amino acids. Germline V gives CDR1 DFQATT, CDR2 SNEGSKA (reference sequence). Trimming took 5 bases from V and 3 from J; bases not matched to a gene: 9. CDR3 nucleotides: TGCAGTGCTGTCGGGAGGGACTCCTTCTACGAGCAGTACTTC. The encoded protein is CSAVGRDSFYEQYF.

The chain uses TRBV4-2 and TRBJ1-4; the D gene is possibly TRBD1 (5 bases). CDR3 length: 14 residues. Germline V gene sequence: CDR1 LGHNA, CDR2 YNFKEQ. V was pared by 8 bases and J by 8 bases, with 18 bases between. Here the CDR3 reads CASCRGEGSEKLFF. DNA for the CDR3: TGTGCCAGCTGCAGAGGGGAGGGTTCGGAAAAACTGTTTTTT.

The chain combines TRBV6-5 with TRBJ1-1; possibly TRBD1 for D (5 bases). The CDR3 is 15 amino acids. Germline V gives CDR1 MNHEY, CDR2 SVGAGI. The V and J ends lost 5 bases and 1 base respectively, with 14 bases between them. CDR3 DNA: TGTGCCAGCAGTATCGGGGGGTACGCGAACACTGAAGCTTTCTTT. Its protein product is CASSIGGYANTEAFF.

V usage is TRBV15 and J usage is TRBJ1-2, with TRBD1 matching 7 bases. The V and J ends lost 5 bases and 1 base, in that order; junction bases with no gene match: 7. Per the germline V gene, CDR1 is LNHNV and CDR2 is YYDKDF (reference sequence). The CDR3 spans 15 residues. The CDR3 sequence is CATSLGQERNYGYTF. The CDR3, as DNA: TGTGCCACCAGCCTCGGACAGGAGCGTAACTATGGCTACACCTTC.

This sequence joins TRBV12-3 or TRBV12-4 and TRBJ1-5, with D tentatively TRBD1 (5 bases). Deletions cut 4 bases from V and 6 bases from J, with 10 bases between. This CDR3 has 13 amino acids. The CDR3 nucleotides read TGTGCCAGCAGTTGGGCAGGGCTTCAGCCCCAGCATTTT. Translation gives CASSWAGLQPQHF.

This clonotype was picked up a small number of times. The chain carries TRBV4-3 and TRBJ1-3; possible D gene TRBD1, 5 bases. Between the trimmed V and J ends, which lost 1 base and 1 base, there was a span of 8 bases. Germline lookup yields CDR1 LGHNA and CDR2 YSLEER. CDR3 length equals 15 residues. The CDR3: CASSQAGQSGNTIYF. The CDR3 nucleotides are TGCGCCAGCAGCCAAGCAGGACAATCTGGAAACACCATATATTTT.

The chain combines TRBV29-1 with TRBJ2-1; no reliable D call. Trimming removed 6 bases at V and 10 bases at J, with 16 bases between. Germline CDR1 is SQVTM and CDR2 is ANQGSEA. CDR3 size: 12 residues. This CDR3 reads CSVSTPGGEQFF. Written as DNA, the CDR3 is TGCAGCGTGTCTACTCCAGGCGGAGAGCAGTTCTTC.

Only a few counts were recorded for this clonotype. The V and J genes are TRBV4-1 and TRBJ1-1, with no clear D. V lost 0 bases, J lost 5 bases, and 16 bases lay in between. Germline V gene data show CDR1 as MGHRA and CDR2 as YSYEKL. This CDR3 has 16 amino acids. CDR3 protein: CASSQESSQPRTEAFF. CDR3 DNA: TGCGCCAGCAGCCAAGAAAGTAGTCAGCCTCGGACTGAAGCTTTCTTT.

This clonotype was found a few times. The CDR3 DNA reads as TGTGCCGTTTACGCCGAATCGGGACGAAGCTACGAGCAGTACTTC. Translating it yields CAVYAESGRSYEQYF. The chain uses TRBV6-2 or TRBV6-3 and TRBJ2-7; possibly TRBD1 or TRBD2 for D (5 bases each). V was shortened by 11 bases and J by 3 bases, with 23 bases between the two germline ends. Germline V gives CDR1 MNHEY, CDR2 SVGEGT. This CDR3 contains 15 residues.

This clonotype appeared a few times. The CDR3 loop reads CASSLGQGFTEAFF. The CDR3 bases are TGTGCCAGCAGCCTCGGACAGGGTTTCACTGAAGCTTTCTTT. The chain has TRBV28 and TRBJ1-1, with 8 bases matching TRBD1. In germline, CDR1 is MDHEN, CDR2 SYDVKM. J gave up 4 bases and V 6 bases, and 7 bases lay outside the gene matches. CDR3 size: 14 residues. Looking up the rest from reference TRBV28 and TRBJ1-1 gives the full variable domain: DVKVTQSSRYLVKRTGEKVFLECVQDMDHENMFWYRQDPGLGLRLIYFSYDVKMKEKGDIPEGYSVSREKKERFSLILESASTNQTSMYLCASSLGQGFTEAFFGQGTRLTVV.

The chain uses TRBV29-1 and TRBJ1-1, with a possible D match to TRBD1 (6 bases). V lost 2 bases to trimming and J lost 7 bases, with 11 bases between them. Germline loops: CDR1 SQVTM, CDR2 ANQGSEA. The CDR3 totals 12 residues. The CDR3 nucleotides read TGCAGCGTTGAATTTGGCAGGGGTGAAGCTTTCTTT. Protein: CSVEFGRGEAFF.

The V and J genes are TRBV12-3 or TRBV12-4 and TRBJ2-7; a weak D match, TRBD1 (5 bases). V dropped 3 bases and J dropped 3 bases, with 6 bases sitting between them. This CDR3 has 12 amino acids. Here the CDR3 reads CASSFQGYEQYF. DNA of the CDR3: TGTGCCAGCAGTTTTCAGGGCTACGAGCAGTACTTC.

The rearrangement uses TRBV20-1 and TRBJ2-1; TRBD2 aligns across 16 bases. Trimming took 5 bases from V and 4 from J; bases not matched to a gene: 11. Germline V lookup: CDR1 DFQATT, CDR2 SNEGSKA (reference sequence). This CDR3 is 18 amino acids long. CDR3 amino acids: CSADAGTSGRAAYNEQFF. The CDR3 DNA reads TGCAGTGCTGACGCCGGGACTAGCGGGAGGGCCGCGTACAATGAGCAGTTCTTC.

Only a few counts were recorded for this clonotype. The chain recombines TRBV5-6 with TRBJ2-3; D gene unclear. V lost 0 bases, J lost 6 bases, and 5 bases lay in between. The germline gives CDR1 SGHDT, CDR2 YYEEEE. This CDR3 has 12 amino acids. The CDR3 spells CASSLDEDTQYF. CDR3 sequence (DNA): TGTGCCAGCAGCTTGGACGAGGATACGCAGTATTTT. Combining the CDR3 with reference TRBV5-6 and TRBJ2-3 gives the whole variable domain DAGVTQSPTHLIKTRGQQVTLRCSPKSGHDTVSWYQQALGQGPQFIFQYYEEEERQRGNFPDRFSGHQFPNYSSELNVNALLLGDSALYLCASSLDEDTQYFGPGTRLTVL.

CDR3 protein: CASSWGQGFAAFF. CDR3 nucleotides: TGTGCCAGCAGCTGGGGACAGGGGTTCGCAGCTTTCTTT. The genes are TRBV12-3 or TRBV12-4 and TRBJ1-1, with 10 bases aligning to TRBD1. The CDR3 loop spans 13 amino acids. V dropped 6 bases and J dropped 10; count of bases not matched to a gene: 8.